These 28 T cell receptor beta chains share one sample of origin, sequenced in a study of blood T cells in healthy people across ages. A sample-barcoded 5' primer and a J-beta primer mix were used in a second PCR of roughly 7 to 12 cycles. Via MiXCR, TCRdb re-called the 5' RACE reads, giving one row per CDR3 protein. The sample holds approximately 1.5 million distinct CDR3 sequences; roughly 30% are singletons and the top ten take 10% to 12%. The specimen sequenced was blood. The receptor set was obtained from a woman aged 25 to 39 in good health.

This clonotype was seen a handful of times. The chain uses TRBV6-5 and TRBJ2-3, with TRBD2 identical over 12 bases. Germline assignment: CDR1 MNHEY and CDR2 SVGAGI. After removal of 4 bases from V and 0 bases from J, the junction contained 5 bases not matched to a gene. The CDR3 loop spans 17 amino acids. In DNA form, the CDR3 reads TGTGCCAGCAGTTCCTGGACTAGCGGGACAAGCACAGATACGCAGTATTTT. Protein sequence: CASSSWTSGTSTDTQYF.

This rearrangement joins TRBV4-1 to TRBJ1-5, with D uncertain. The V end lost 2 bases, the J end lost 0 bases, and 8 bases lay between the germline ends. Germline-derived CDR1 and CDR2 are MGHRA and YSYEKL. The CDR3 sequence is 15 residues long. DNA of the CDR3: TGCGCCAGCAGCCAATTCTGGGATAGCAATCAGCCCCAGCATTTT. This codes for CASSQFWDSNQPQHF.

The chain recombines TRBV10-3 with TRBJ2-7; D is unresolved. The V gene's germline CDR1 is ENHRY and CDR2 SYGVKD. The CDR3 length is 11 residues. V was shortened by 5 bases and J by 5 bases, with 7 bases between the two germline ends. DNA of the CDR3: TGTGCCATCAGTCCCCAAAACGAGCAGTACTTC. This sequence encodes CAISPQNEQYF.

The chain carries TRBV29-1 and TRBJ2-3; maybe TRBD1 (6 bases). CDR3 length: 12 amino acids. Germline V gene sequence: CDR1 SQVTM, CDR2 ANQGSEA. The CDR3 bases are TGCAACGCGTCAACAGGGACAGATACGCAGTATTTT. Protein: CNASTGTDTQYF.

The J gene is TRBJ2-7, the V gene TRBV3-1; 8 positions match TRBD2. Germline CDR1 LGHDT, CDR2 YNNKEL (reference sequence). This CDR3 spans 12 amino acids. The V and J ends lost 4 bases and 6 bases, in that order; junction bases with no gene match: 2. The CDR3 coding sequence is TGTGCCAGCAGCCTACTAGCGGCCGAGCAGTACTTC. Translation gives CASSLLAAEQYF.

This clonotype was picked up many times. The germline gene is not matched at one end of the junction; a read error may be the cause. The chain combines TRBV5-1 with TRBJ2-7, with D unclear. The CDR3 has 13 residues. The germline V gene has CDR1 SGHRS and CDR2 YFSETQ. Here the CDR3 reads CASSFTPSYEQYF. The DNA of the CDR3 is TGTGCCAGCAGCTTCACGCCCTCCTACGAGCAGTACTTC. Looking up the rest from reference TRBV5-1 and TRBJ2-7 gives the full variable domain: KAGVTQTPRYLIKTRGQQVTLSCSPISGHRSVSWYQQTPGQGLQFLFEYFSETQRNKGNFPGRFSGRQFSNSRSEMNVSTLELGDSALYLCASSFTPSYEQYFGPGTRLTVT.

The chain carries TRBV20-1 and TRBJ1-5; no clear D gene. The V and J ends lost 1 base and 3 bases respectively, with 10 bases between them. CDR3 size: 14 residues. Germline values: CDR1 DFQATT, CDR2 SNEGSKA (reference sequence). Here the CDR3 DNA reads TGCAGTGCTAGAGGGCTTGGTTACAATCAGCCCCAGCATTTT. It is translated as CSARGLGYNQPQHF.

The gene calls are TRBV6-1 and TRBJ2-5; no reliable D call. The CDR3 spans 13 residues. Trimming shortened V by 6 bases and J by 3 bases, and 11 bases separated the two germline ends. CDR1 MNHNS and CDR2 SASEGT come from the germline V gene. CDR3 sequence reads: CASSTQQKETQYF. DNA for the CDR3: TGTGCCAGCAGCACTCAACAGAAAGAGACCCAGTACTTC.

The rearrangement uses TRBV30 and TRBJ2-1; 8 bases align to TRBD2. In germline, CDR1 is GTSNPN, CDR2 SVGIG (reference sequence). V lost 0 bases and J lost 8; bases outside the gene matches: 12. This CDR3 contains 16 residues. The CDR3 region has the DNA TGTGCCTGGAGTGTACGGGCTAGCGGGTGGGCCGATGAGCAGTTCTTC. Translation gives CAWSVRASGWADEQFF.

V usage is TRBV3-1 and J usage is TRBJ2-2; TRBD2 aligns across 7 bases. Germline CDR1 and CDR2: LGHDT and YNNKEL (reference sequence). The ends lost 2 bases at V and 5 bases at J; junction bases unmatched: 8. The CDR3 loop spans 16 amino acids. In DNA, the CDR3 is TGTGCCAGCAGCCAATCCTCTTCGGGAGGAACCGGGGAGCTGTTTTTT. Translated, it gives CASSQSSSGGTGELFF.

This clonotype has ten or more counts. At one end the junction does not follow the germline gene, possibly because of a read error. The genes are TRBV5-1 and TRBJ2-5, with D maybe TRBD2 (5 bases). CDR3 size: 14 residues. Germline CDR1 SGHRS, CDR2 YFSETQ. DNA for the CDR3: TGTGCCAGCAGCTTAGAGACGGGGAGAGAGACCCAGTACTTC. Translation: CASSLETGRETQYF.

This clonotype showed up just a few times. The V gene is TRBV11-2, the J gene TRBJ2-1; 8 positions match TRBD2. The CDR3 runs to 15 residues. Germline CDR1 reads SGHAT; CDR2 reads FQNNGV. Unmatched junction bases numbered 11, after V lost 5 bases and J lost 8 bases. CDR3 nucleotide sequence: TGTGCCAGCAGCGGGAGTAGCGGGGCCGGGGATGAGCAGTTCTTC. It is translated as CASSGSSGAGDEQFF.

The chain carries TRBV4-2 and TRBJ1-2, with 9 bases matching TRBD1. The CDR3 spans 14 residues. The germline gives CDR1 LGHNA, CDR2 YNFKEQ. The ends lost 0 bases at V and 6 bases at J; junction bases unmatched: 2. The DNA for the CDR3 is TGTGCCAGCAGCCAAGATCGGACAGGGGATGGCTACACCTTC. This codes for CASSQDRTGDGYTF.

This chain links TRBV29-1 with TRBJ2-1; 9 bases are shared with TRBD2. The J call may be wrong; the DNA end is better matched by TRBJ2-7. Germline CDR1 and CDR2: SQVTM and ANQGSEA. The CDR3 consists of 14 residues. For the CDR3, the DNA is TGCAGCGCGAAAGCGGGGGGCTCCTACAATGAGCAGTACTTC. It codes for CSAKAGGSYNEQYF.

Concerning this clonotype itself: The germline gene is not matched at one end of the junction; a read error may be the cause. The chain has TRBV10-3 and TRBJ2-6; 9 bases align to TRBD2. This CDR3 spans 16 amino acids. Germline V CDR1 and CDR2: ENHRY, SYGVKD. CDR3 sequence: CAIIKTSGSGTNVLTF. The CDR3, as DNA: TGTGCCATCATTAAGACTAGCGGCTCTGGGACCAACGTCCTGACTTTC.

This clonotype showed up just a few times. The J gene is TRBJ2-1, the V gene TRBV5-1; 8 nucleotides line up with TRBD2. This CDR3 has 14 amino acids. Germline CDR1 reads SGHRS; CDR2 reads YFSETQ. The trim removed 4 bases at V and 9 bases at J, leaving 9 bases unmatched. CDR3 nucleotides: TGCGCCAGCAGCCCGCCGGGACTAGGGTCTGAGCAGTTCTTC. Translating gives CASSPPGLGSEQFF.

CDR3 in amino acids: CASLGGPAGDTQYF. The CDR3 DNA reads as TGCGCCAGCTTAGGGGGTCCGGCGGGGGATACGCAGTATTTT. The genes are TRBV10-2 and TRBJ2-3; tentatively, D is TRBD1 or TRBD2 (6 bases each). Germline assignment: CDR1 WSHSY and CDR2 SAAADI. The length of the CDR3 is 14 residues. With 8 bases removed from V and 6 bases from J, the gap between germline ends came to 18 bases.

This clonotype was detected ten times or more. The chain employs TRBV12-3 or TRBV12-4 and TRBJ1-1; 9 nucleotides agree with TRBD1. The CDR3 runs to 15 residues. The ends lost 3 bases at V and 0 bases at J; junction bases unmatched: 2. Written as DNA, the CDR3 is TGTGCCAGCAGTTTGGGGACAGGGATGAACACTGAAGCTTTCTTT. Its translation: CASSLGTGMNTEAFF.

The rearrangement links TRBV30 to TRBJ1-2, with 7 bases identical to TRBD1. The CDR3 is 10 residues long. V was pared by 3 bases and J by 8 bases, with 0 bases of the junction left unmatched. Germline V CDR1 and CDR2: GTSNPN, SVGIG (reference sequence). The chain's CDR3 is CAWRDRGYTF. The CDR3 bases are TGTGCCTGGAGGGACAGGGGCTACACCTTC.

A few counts support this clonotype. The CDR3 sequence: CSARDRRGVDEQFF. As DNA, the CDR3 is TGCAGTGCTAGAGATCGGCGGGGGGTAGATGAGCAGTTCTTC. The V gene is TRBV20-1, the J gene TRBJ2-1, with TRBD2 matching 8 bases. The CDR3 loop spans 14 amino acids. J gave up 8 bases and V 0 bases, and 6 bases lay outside the gene matches. In germline, CDR1 is DFQATT, CDR2 SNEGSKA (reference sequence).

This clonotype was observed many times. The chain links TRBV29-1 to TRBJ2-5; D may be TRBD2 (5 bases). The length of the CDR3 is 12 residues. V was shortened by 5 bases and J by 5 bases, with 12 bases between the two germline ends. The germline V gene encodes CDR1 SQVTM and CDR2 ANQGSEA. The CDR3 loop reads CSVISGSETQYF. CDR3 DNA sequence: TGCAGCGTTATCTCGGGGTCCGAGACCCAGTACTTC.

As regards this clonotype: A junction end diverges from the germline sequence, so it may reflect a read error. The rearrangement joins TRBV9 to TRBJ2-1; D remains ambiguous. The CDR3 sequence is 15 residues long. Germline V gene sequence: CDR1 SGDLS, CDR2 YYNGEE. CDR3 in amino acids: CASSVMDGPYNGQFF. The CDR3, as DNA: TGTGCCAGCAGCGTAATGGATGGACCCTACAATGGGCAGTTCTTC.

This clonotype was picked up a small number of times. V and J are TRBV12-3 or TRBV12-4 and TRBJ1-2, with 12 bases lining up with TRBD1. V shed 7 bases, J shed 4 bases, and the junction held 7 bases outside the gene matches. The CDR3 is made up of 15 amino acids. CDR3 coding DNA: TGTGCCAGCACCCACGGGACAGGGGGCGGCTATGGCTACACCTTC. Translation: CASTHGTGGGYGYTF.

The CDR3 loop is CSAPRAWKRESYEQYF. The CDR3 nucleotides read TGCAGTGCTCCGCGGGCTTGGAAGCGGGAGTCTTACGAGCAGTACTTC. The J gene is TRBJ2-4, the V gene TRBV20-1, with TRBD2 identical over 8 bases. The tail of the sequence fits TRBJ2-7 better, so the J call may be wrong. Germline assignment: CDR1 DFQATT and CDR2 SNEGSKA (reference sequence). The CDR3 length is 16 residues.

V usage is TRBV16 and J usage is TRBJ1-1; unclear D gene. CDR3 length: 16 residues. V was cut by 1 base and J by 1 base, with 13 bases left in between. Germline V lookup: CDR1 KGHSY, CDR2 FQNENV. In DNA, the CDR3 is TGTGCCAGCAGCCAATATAAGGGAAGGGAGAACACTGAAGCTTTCTTT. Translating it yields CASSQYKGRENTEAFF.

This clonotype was recorded only once. The CDR3 nucleotides read TGCGCCAGCAGAGACCCCGGGACTGAGAACACTGAAGCTTTCTTT. Translated, it gives CASRDPGTENTEAFF. The J gene is TRBJ1-1, the V gene TRBV5-1; tentatively, D is TRBD1 (5 bases). V was shortened by 5 bases and J by 1 base, with 15 bases between the two germline ends. CDR3 size: 15 residues. CDR1 and CDR2 from the germline V gene are SGHRS and YFSETQ.

The rearrangement uses TRBV27 and TRBJ1-1; 8 nucleotides align to TRBD1. The germline V gene has CDR1 MNHEY and CDR2 SMNVEV (reference sequence). V lost 6 bases and J lost 0; bases outside the gene matches: 6. This CDR3 spans 15 amino acids. As DNA, the CDR3 is TGTGCCAGCAGATATATGGGACAGGTGAACACTGAAGCTTTCTTT. Its protein is CASRYMGQVNTEAFF.

This chain connects TRBV6-1 to TRBJ2-4; perhaps TRBD2 as D (5 bases). The J call is uncertain, as TRBJ2-7 better fits the DNA end. This CDR3 is 14 amino acids long. The germline V gene has CDR1 MNHNS and CDR2 SASEGT. CDR3 sequence reads: CASSGGWGRCEQYF. The DNA for the CDR3 is TGTGCCAGCAGTGGAGGGTGGGGAAGATGCGAGCAGTACTTC.